What follows is one TCR beta chain and its context. The antigen is undetermined. Method: immunoSEQ multiplex PCR; TCRdb's copy keeps in-frame clones and lacks some. The repertoire consists of about 50,000 clones, with approximately 31% occurring once and the leading ten covering over 2.5%. This entry belongs to a study of tumour-infiltrating T cells in Burkitt lymphoma. On the study more broadly: This cohort included all epidemiological subtypes of Burkitt lymphoma. Overall and progression-free survival were predicted by productive clonality.

Germline values: CDR1 SGHNT, CDR2 YYREEE (reference sequence). CDR3 length equals 14 residues. V lost 5 bases, J lost 8 bases, and 19 bases lay in between. Overall study findings and caveats: Public clonotypes, several, appeared across numerous Burkitt lymphoma patients.

Sample: tumor tissue. The V and J genes are TRBV5-4 and TRBJ1-1; D might be TRBD1 (5 bases). This clonotype was obtained from a human donor with Burkitt lymphoma. The CDR3 sequence is CASSQRAGGEEAFF. The CDR3 coding sequence is TGTGCCAGCAGTCAAAGGGCTGGGGGGGAAGAAGCTTTCTTT.